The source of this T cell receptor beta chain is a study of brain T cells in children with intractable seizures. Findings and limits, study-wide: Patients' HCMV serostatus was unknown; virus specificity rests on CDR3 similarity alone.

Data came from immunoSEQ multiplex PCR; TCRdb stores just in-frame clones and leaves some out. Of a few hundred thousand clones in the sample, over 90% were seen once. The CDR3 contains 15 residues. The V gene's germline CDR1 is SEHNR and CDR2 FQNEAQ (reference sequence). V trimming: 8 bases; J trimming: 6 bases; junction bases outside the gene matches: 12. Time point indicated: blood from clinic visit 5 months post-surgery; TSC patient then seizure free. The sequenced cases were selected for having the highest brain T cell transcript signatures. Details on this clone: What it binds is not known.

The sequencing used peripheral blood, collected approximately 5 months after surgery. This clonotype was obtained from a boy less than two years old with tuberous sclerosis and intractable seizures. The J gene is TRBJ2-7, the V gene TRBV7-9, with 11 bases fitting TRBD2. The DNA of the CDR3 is TGTGCCAGCTCCTCACACGCCGGGACTAGCGGCGAGCAGTACTTC. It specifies CASSSHAGTSGEQYF.